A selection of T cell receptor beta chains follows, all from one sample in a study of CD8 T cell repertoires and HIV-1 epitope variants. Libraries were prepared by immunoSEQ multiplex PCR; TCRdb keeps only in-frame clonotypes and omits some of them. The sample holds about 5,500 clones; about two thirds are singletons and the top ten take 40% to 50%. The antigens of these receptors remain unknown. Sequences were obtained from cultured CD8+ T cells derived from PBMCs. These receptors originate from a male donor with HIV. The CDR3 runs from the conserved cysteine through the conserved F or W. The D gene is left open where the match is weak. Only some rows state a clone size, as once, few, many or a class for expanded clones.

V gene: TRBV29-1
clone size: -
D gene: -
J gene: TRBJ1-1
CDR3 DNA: TGCAGCGTTGAAGTAAGGGTTAGGGGGACCATGACTGAAGCTTTCTTT
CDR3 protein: CSVEVRVRGTMTEAFF

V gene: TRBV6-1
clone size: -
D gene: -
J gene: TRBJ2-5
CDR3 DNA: TGTGCCAGCAGTGAATCGGTTGGGGGGGAGACCCAGTACTTC
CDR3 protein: CASSESVGGETQYF

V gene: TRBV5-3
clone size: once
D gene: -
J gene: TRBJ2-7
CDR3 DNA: TGTGCCAGCACCCGAGGGACGGCCTACGAGCAGTACTTC
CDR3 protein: CASTRGTAYEQYF

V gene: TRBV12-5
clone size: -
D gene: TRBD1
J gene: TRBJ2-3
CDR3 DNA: TGTGCTAGTGGTTTGCAGACAGGGGAAGTTTTGGGCACAGATACGCAGTATTTT
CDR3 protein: CASGLQTGEVLGTDTQYF

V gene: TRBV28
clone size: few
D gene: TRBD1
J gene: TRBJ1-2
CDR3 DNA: TGTGCCAGCAGTTCGCAGGGGGGAGGCTACACCTTC
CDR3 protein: CASSSQGGGYTF

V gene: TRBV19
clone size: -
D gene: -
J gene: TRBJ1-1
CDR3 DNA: TGTGCCAGTAGTATTGGCGTGGGAGCGAACACTGAAGCTTTCTTT
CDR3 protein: CASSIGVGANTEAFF

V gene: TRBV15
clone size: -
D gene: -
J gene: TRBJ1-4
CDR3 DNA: TGTGCCACCAGCAGAGGTTCGGGGGAAAAACTGTTTTTT
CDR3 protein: CATSRGSGEKLFF

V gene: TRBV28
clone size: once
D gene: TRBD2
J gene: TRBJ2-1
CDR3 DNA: TGTGCCAGCAGTGTAGGGACTAGCGGTACTGGGATAGGGAGTGAGCAGTTCTTC
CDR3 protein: CASSVGTSGTGIGSEQFF

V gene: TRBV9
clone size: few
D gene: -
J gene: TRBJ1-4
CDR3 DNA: TGTGCCAGCAGCGTAGAGGGAGAAAAACTGTTTTTT
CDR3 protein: CASSVEGEKLFF

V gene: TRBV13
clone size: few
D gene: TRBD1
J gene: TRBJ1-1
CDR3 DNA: TGTGCCAGCAGCCATACAGGGGACTCTGAAGCTTTCTTT
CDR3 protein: CASSHTGDSEAFF

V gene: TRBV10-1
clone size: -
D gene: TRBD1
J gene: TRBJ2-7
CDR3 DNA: TGCGCCACTTCAGCCGGGACAGGGGTCCCCTACGAGCAGTACTTC
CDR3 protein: CATSAGTGVPYEQYF

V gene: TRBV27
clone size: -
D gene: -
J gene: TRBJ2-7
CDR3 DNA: TGTGCCAGCGGGGGGACAGTCAACTTGGAGCAGTACTTC
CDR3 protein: CASGGTVNLEQYF

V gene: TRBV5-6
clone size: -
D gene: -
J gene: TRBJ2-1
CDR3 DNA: TGTGCCAGCAGCTTGGTATCCAATGAGCAGTTCTTC
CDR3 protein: CASSLVSNEQFF

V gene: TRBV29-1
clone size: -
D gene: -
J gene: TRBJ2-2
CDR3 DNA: TGCAGCGTTGAAGATCGGGTCGGGGAGCTGTTTTTT
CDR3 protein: CSVEDRVGELFF

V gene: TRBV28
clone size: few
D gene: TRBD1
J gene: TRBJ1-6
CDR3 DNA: TGTGCAGACCAGGGGGGGGCACCCCTCCACTTT
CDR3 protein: CADQGGAPLHF

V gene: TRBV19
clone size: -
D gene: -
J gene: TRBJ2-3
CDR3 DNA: TGTGCCAGTGGTGGCGGGAGCACAGATACGCAGTATTTT
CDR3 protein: CASGGGSTDTQYF

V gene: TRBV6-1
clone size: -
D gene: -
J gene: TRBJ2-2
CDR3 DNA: TGTGCCAGCAGAGGACAGATACCGAACACCGGGGAGCTGTTTTTT
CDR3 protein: CASRGQIPNTGELFF

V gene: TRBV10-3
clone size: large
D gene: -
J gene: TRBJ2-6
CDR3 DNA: TGTGCCATCAGTGAGTCTCTGGGGGTATCTGGGGCCAACGTCCTGACTTTC
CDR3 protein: CAISESLGVSGANVLTF

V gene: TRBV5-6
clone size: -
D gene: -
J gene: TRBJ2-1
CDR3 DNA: TGTGCCAGCAGCTCCAGACCGAATGAGCAGTTCTTC
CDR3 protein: CASSSRPNEQFF

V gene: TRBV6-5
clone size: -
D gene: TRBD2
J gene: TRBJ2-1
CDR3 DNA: TGTGCCAGCAGTTACTCCCCTAGCGGGAGAAACAATGAGCAGTTCTTC
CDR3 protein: CASSYSPSGRNNEQFF

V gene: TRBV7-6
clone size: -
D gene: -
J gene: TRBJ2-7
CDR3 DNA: TGTGCCAGCAGCTTAGAGGCAGACTCCTACTACGAGCAGTACTTC
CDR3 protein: CASSLEADSYYEQYF

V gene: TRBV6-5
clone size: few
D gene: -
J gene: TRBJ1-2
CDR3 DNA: TGTGCCAGCAGTCTCCAGGGATTGGGATCTGGCTACACCTTC
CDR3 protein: CASSLQGLGSGYTF

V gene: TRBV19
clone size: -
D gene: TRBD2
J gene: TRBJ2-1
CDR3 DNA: TGTGCCAGTAGTATGGCGGGGGTTTGGATGGACAATGAGCAGTTCTTC
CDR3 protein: CASSMAGVWMDNEQFF

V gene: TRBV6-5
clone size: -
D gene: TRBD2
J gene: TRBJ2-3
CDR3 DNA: TGTGCCAGCTCTCCGGCTAGCGGGAGCTCAGATACGCAGTATTTT
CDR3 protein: CASSPASGSSDTQYF

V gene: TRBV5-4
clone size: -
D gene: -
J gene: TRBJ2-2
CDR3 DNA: TGTGCCAGCAGCTCTATCACGGGGAACACCGGGGAGCTGTTTTTT
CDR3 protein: CASSSITGNTGELFF

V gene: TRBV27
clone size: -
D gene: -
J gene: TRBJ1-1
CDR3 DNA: TGTGCCAGCAGTTTATCTCAGGGCATTCCCACTGAAGCTTTCTTT
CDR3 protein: CASSLSQGIPTEAFF

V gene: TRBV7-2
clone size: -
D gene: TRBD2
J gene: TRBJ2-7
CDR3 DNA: TGTGCCAGCAGCCCAGGGAGTGCGGGAGGGCATAAGTACTTC
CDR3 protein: CASSPGSAGGHKYF

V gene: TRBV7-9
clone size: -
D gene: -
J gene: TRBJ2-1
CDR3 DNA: TGTGCCAGCAGCCCACGTCCGAATGAGCAGTTCTTC
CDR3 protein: CASSPRPNEQFF